This T cell receptor beta chain is from a study of blood T cell repertoires in COVID-19. About the study: Samples taken during acute and convalescent COVID-19 were collected in the United States, Italy and Spain. Nucleic acid was either cDNA or gDNA, and it came from T cells, B-cell-depleted T cells, or PBMCs.

Original processing notes: From reference gene primer amplification, estimates of nucleated cell counts were derived. Sequencing used immunoSEQ multiplex PCR; TCRdb keeps in-frame clones, though not all of them. V, J and clone size were drawn from that table, and D and trimming were deduced from the DNA. The sample records roughly 300,000 clones, 83% being singletons. This CDR3 contains 14 residues. V was clipped by 3 bases and J by 5 bases, with 16 bases between them. Germline V CDR1 and CDR2: GTSNPN, SVGIG (reference sequence). The source material was peripheral blood. The TCR originated in a woman between 45 and 60 years old with acute or convalescent COVID-19. The chain links TRBV30 to TRBJ1-1, with D possibly matching TRBD1 (5 bases). CDR3 amino acids: CAWSPRRAGTEAFF. In nucleotides, the CDR3 is TGTGCCTGGAGCCCTCGCAGGGCGGGGACTGAAGCTTTCTTT.